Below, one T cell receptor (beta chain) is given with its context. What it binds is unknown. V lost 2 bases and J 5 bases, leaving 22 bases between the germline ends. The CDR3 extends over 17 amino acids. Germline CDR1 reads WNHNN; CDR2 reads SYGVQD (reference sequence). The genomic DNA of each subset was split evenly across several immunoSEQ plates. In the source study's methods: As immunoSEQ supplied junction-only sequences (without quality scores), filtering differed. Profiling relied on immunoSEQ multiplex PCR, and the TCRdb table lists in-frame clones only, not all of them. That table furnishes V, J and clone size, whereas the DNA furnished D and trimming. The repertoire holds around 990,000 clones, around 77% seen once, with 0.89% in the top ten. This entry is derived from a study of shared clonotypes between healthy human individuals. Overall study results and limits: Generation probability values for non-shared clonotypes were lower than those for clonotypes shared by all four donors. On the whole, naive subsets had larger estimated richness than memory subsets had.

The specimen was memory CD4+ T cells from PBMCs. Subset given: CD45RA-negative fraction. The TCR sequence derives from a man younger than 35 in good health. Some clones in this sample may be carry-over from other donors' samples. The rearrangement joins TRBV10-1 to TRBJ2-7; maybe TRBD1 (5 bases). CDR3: CASSEEPLTDIVHEQYF. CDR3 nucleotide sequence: TGCGCCAGCAGTGAGGAACCCCTTACGGACATAGTCCACGAGCAGTACTTC.